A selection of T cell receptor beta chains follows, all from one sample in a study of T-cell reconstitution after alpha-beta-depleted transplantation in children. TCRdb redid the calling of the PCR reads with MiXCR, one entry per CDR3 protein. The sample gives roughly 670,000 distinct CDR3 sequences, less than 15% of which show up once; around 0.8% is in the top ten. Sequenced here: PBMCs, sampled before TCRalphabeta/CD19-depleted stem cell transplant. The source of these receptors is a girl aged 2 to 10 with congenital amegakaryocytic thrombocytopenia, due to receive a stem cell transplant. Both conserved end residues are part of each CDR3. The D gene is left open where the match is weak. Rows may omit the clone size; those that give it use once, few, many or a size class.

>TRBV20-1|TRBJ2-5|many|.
TGCAGTGCTAGAGATGTAGCTCGGGAGACCCAGTACTTC
CSARDVARETQYF
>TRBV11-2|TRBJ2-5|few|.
TGTGCCAGCGGCCTGGCTGGGGCGGGAGAGACCCAGTACTTC
CASGLAGAGETQYF
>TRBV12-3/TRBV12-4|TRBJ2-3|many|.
TGTGCCAGCAGTTTTAGGCGATCCGTCACAGATACGCAGTATTTT
CASSFRRSVTDTQYF
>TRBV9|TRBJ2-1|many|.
TGTGCCAGCACCTTCCGGGGCGGGACTGGATCAGACAATGAGCAGTTCTTC
CASTFRGGTGSDNEQFF
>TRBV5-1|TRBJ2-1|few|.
TGCGCCAGCAGCTCGAGGGGGGGCCTATACAATGAGCAGTTCTTC
CASSSRGGLYNEQFF
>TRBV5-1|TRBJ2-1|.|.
TGCGCCAGCCTCCGGCCGGGCGGAGGGGCGGGCAATGAGCAGTTCTTC
CASLRPGGGAGNEQFF
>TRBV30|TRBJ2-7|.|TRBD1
TGTGCCTGGAGCCTCGGGACAGCCTACGAGCAGTACTTC
CAWSLGTAYEQYF
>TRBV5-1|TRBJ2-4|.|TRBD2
TGCGCCAGCAGCTCCCTGGGTAGCGGGAGACCCTTAAACATTCAGTACTTC
CASSSLGSGRPLNIQYF
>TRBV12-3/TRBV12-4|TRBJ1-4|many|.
TGTGCCAGCAGTTTCGACAGAAATGAAAAACTGTTTTTT
CASSFDRNEKLFF
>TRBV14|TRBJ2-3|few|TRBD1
TGTGCCAGCAGCCCTGGACAGGCGCGATGGACGCAGTATTTT
CASSPGQARWTQYF
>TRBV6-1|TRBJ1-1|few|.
TGTGCCAGCACCCAAGCCCGCGCCCCATTTGAAGCTTTCTTT
CASTQARAPFEAFF
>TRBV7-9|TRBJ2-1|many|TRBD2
TGTGCCAGCAGCTTACTAGCGGGAAGGGAGCAGTTCTTC
CASSLLAGREQFF
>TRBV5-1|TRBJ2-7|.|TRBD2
TGCGCCAGCAGCGAGGCGGGAGGATCGGACGAGCAGTACTTC
CASSEAGGSDEQYF
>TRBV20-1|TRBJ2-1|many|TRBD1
TGCAGTGCTAGACCCACGCCGGGACAGGGCTACAATGAGCAGTTCTTC
CSARPTPGQGYNEQFF
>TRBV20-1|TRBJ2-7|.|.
TGCAGTGCTAGTAAGTTCGACAGTGACTACGAGCAGTACTTC
CSASKFDSDYEQYF
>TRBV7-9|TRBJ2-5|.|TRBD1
TGTGCCAGCAGCTTAGACCTAGGGACAGGGCAAGAGACCCAGTACTTC
CASSLDLGTGQETQYF
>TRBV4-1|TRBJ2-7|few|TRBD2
TGCGCCAGCAGCCAGATACTAGCGGGAGGAATCTACGAGCAGTACTTC
CASSQILAGGIYEQYF
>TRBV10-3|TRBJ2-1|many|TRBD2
TGTGCCATCAGGGCCGGACTAGCGGGAGTATCCGAGCAGTTCTTC
CAIRAGLAGVSEQFF
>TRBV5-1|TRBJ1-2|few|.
TGCGCCAGCAGCTTGGAAGCCGGTAACTATGGCTACACCTTC
CASSLEAGNYGYTF
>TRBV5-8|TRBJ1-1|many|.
TGTGCCAGCAGCCCGTCAACCTTGACACCTATTATAAAAGCTTTCTTT
CASSPSTLTPIIKAFF